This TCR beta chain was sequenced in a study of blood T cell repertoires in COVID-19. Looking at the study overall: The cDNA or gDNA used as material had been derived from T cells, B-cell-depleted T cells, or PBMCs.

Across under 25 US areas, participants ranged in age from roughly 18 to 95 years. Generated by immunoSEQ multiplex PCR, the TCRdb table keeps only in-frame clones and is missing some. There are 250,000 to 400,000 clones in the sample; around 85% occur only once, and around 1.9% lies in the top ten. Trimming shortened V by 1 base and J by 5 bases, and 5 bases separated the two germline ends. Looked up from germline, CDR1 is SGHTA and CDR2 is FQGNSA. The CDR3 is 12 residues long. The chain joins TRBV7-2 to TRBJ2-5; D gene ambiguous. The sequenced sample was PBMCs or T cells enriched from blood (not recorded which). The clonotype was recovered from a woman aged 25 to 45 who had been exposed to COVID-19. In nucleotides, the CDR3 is TGTGCCAGCAGCTTAGAAGCCGAGACCCAGTACTTC. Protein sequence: CASSLEAETQYF.